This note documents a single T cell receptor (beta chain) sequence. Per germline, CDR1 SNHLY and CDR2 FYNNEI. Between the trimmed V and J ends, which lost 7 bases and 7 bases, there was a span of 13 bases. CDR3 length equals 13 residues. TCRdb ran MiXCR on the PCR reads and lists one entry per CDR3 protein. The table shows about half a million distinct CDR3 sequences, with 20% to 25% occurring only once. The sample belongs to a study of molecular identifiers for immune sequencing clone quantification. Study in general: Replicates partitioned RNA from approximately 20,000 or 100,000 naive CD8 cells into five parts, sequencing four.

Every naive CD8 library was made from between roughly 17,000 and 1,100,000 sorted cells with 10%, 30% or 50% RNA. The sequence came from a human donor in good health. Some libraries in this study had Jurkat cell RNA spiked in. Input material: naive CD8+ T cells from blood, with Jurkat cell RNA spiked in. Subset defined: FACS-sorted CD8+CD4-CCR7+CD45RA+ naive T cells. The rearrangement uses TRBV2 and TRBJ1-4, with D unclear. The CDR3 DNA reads TGTGCCAGCACGCAGCTGGGAGGTGAAAAACTGTTTTTT. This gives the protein CASTQLGGEKLFF.